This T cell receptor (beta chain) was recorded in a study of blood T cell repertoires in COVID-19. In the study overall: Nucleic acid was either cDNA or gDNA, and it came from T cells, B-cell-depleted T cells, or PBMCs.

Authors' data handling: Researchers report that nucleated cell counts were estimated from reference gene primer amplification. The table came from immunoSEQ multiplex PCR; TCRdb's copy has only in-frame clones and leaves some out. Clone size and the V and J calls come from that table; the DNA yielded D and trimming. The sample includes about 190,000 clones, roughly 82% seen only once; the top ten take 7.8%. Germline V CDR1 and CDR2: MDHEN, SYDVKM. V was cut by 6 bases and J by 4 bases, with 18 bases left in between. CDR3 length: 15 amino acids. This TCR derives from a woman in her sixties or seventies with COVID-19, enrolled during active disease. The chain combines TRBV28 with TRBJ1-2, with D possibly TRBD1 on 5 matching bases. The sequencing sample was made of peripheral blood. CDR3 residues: CASSRSSDSSYGYTF. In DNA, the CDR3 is TGTGCCAGCAGCCGTTCCTCCGACAGTTCCTATGGCTACACCTTC.